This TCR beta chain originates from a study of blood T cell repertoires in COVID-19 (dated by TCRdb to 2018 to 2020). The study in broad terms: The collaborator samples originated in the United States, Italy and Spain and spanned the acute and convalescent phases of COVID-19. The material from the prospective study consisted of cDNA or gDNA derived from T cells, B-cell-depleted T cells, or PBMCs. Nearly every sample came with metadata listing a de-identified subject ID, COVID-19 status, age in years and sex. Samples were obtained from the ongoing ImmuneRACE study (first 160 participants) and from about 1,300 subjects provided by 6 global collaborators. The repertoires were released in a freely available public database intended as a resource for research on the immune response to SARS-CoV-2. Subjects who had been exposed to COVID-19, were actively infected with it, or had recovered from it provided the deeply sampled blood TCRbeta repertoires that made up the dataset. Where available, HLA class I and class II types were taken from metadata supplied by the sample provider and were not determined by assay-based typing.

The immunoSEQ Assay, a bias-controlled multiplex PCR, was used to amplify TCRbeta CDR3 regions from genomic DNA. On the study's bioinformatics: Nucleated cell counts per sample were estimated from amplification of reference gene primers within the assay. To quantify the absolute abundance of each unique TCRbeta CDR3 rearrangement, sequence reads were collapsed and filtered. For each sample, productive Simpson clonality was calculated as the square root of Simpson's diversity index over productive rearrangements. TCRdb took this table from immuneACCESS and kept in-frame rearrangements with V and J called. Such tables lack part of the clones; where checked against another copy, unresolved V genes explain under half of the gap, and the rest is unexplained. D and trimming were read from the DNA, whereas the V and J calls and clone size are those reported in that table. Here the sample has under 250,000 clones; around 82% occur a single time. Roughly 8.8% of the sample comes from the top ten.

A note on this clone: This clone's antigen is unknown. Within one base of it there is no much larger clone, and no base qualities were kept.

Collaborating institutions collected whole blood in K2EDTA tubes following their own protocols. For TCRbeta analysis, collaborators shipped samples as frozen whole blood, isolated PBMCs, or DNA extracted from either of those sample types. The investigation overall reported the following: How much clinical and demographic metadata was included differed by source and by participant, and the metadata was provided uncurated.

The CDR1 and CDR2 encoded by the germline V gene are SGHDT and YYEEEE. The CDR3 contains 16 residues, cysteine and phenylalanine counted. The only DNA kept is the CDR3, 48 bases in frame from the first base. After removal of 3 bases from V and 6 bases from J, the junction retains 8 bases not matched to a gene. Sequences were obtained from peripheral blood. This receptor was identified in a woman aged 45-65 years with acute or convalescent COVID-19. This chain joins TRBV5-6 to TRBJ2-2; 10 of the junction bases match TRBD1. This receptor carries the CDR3 CASSWAGQGTAGELFF. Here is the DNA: TGTGCCAGCAGCTGGGCGGGACAGGGGACAGCCGGGGAGCTGTTTTTT.